A single T cell receptor (beta chain) is shown here with its context. Profiling relied on immunoSEQ multiplex PCR, and the TCRdb table lists in-frame clones only, not all of them. The sample consists of roughly 300,000 clones, just over 85% of them appearing once. The data stem from a study of blood T cell repertoires in COVID-19. This CDR3 contains 17 residues. Germline V CDR1 and CDR2: LNHDA, SQIVND (reference sequence). V shed 3 bases and J shed 4 bases, with 19 bases lying between them. Participants were placed into cohorts based on the clinical history they reported. Sequencing was performed on PBMCs or T cells enriched from blood (not recorded which). The sequence came from a man younger than 45 who had recovered from COVID-19. The chain has TRBV19 and TRBJ1-5; D is perhaps TRBD1 (5 bases). The CDR3 DNA is TGTGCCAGTAGTATTCCGGTTGGGTCGGGGGGGAATCAGCCCCAGCATTTT. Translating gives CASSIPVGSGGNQPQHF.